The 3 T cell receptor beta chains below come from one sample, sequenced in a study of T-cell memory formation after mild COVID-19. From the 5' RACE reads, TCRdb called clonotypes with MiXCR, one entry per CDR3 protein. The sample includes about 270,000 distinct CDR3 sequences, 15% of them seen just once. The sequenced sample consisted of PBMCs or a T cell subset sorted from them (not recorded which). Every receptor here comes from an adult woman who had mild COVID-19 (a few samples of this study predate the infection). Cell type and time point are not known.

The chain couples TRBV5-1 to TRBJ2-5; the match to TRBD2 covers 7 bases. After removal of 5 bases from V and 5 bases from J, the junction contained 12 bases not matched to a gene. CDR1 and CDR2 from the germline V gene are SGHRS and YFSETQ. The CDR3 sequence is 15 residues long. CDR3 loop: CASRLSGHPGETQYF. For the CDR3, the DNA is TGCGCCAGCAGACTTAGCGGGCATCCGGGGGAGACCCAGTACTTC.

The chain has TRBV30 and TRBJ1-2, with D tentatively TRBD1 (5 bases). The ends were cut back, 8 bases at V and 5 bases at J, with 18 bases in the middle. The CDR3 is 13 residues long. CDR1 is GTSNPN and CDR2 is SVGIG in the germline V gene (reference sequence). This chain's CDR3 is CAQRKHDSYGYTF. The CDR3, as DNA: TGTGCCCAGCGGAAACATGACAGTTATGGCTACACCTTC.

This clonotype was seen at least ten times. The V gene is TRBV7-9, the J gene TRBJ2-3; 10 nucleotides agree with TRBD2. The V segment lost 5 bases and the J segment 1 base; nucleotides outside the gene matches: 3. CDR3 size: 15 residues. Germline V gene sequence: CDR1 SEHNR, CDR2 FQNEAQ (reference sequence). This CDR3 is CASSVGTSGTDTQYF. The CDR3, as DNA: TGTGCCAGCAGCGTCGGGACTAGCGGCACAGATACGCAGTATTTT.